These T cell receptor beta chains were read from a single sample in a study of blood T cell repertoires in COVID-19. The repertoire was sequenced with immunoSEQ multiplex PCR; TCRdb's copy has only in-frame clones and lacks some. The data contain about 150,000 clones, around 84% of them seen just once; the ten biggest clones take up around 7%. The sequencing input was PBMCs or T cells enriched from blood (not recorded which). The receptors derive from a man aged 45-65 years who had recovered from COVID-19. CDR3s include the opening cysteine and the closing phenylalanine or tryptophan. A D gene is named only where the DNA matches it firmly. The size of a clone is reported for some rows only, either as once, few or many, or as a class for expanded clones.

D gene,clone size,V gene,J gene,CDR3 protein,CDR3 DNA
-,-,TRBV7-3,TRBJ1-2,CASSYRGGSTGYTF,TGTGCCAGCAGCTACCGTGGGGGGAGCACTGGCTACACCTTC
-,-,TRBV28,TRBJ1-4,CASSTGSATNEKLFF,TGTGCCAGCAGCACCGGAAGCGCAACTAATGAAAAACTGTTTTTT
-,-,TRBV9,TRBJ1-1,CASSVGPPVGATEAFF,TGTGCCAGCAGCGTAGGCCCGCCGGTGGGGGCCACTGAAGCTTTCTTT
TRBD1,-,TRBV4-1,TRBJ2-7,CASSPDVRRGTGFYEQYF,TGCGCCAGCAGCCCCGACGTCCGCCGCGGGACAGGCTTCTACGAGCAGTACTTC
TRBD1,once,TRBV3-1/TRBV3-2,TRBJ2-7,CASSPYRGPYEQYF,TGTGCCAGCAGCCCCTACAGGGGCCCCTACGAGCAGTACTTC
-,-,TRBV7-3,TRBJ2-1,CASSLGVTSYNEQFF,TGTGCCAGCAGCTTAGGTGTCACATCCTACAATGAGCAGTTCTTC
TRBD1,-,TRBV19,TRBJ1-2,CASRGQGSYGYTF,TGTGCCAGTAGAGGACAGGGGTCCTATGGCTACACCTTC
TRBD1,-,TRBV12-5,TRBJ2-3,CASGLAGGLVADTQYF,TGTGCTAGTGGGCTGGCAGGGGGTCTTGTGGCAGATACGCAGTATTTT
-,-,TRBV27,TRBJ2-6,CASSRQANSGANVLTF,TGTGCCAGCAGTAGACAGGCGAACTCTGGGGCCAACGTCCTGACTTTC
TRBD2,once,TRBV11-3,TRBJ2-2,CASSPGLAGNTGELFF,TGTGCCAGCAGCCCCGGCCTAGCGGGGAACACCGGGGAGCTGTTTTTT
-,-,TRBV7-9,TRBJ2-3,CASSSWGGTDTQYF,TGTGCCAGCAGCTCGTGGGGGGGCACAGATACGCAGTATTTT